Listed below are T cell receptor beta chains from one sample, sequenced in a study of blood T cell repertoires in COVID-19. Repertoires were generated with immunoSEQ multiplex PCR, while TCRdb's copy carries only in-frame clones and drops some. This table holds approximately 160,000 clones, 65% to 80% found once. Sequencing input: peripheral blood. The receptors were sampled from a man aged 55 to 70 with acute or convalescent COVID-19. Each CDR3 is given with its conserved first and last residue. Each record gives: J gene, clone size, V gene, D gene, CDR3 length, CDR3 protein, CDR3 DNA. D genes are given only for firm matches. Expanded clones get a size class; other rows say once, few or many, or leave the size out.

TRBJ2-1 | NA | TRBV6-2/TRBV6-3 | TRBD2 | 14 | CASSYGSIAGGLFF | TGTGCCAGCAGTTACGGCTCAATAGCGGGGGGCCTGTTCTTC
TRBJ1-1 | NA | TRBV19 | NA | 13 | CASGVGDSTEAFF | TGTGCCAGCGGGGTCGGGGATTCCACTGAAGCTTTCTTT
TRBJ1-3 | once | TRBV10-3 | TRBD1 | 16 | CAISESRTGGKNTIYF | TGTGCCATCAGTGAGTCGAGGACAGGGGGTAAAAACACCATATATTTT
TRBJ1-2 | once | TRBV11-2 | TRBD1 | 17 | CASSPTGAGGFRYGYTF | TGTGCCAGCAGCCCGACTGGGGCAGGGGGCTTCAGATATGGCTACACCTTC
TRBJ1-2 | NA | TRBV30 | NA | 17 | CAWSVPTMKWANYGYTF | TGTGCCTGGAGTGTCCCGACTATGAAGTGGGCTAACTATGGCTACACCTTC
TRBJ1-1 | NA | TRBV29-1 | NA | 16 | CSVVGEFRTANTEAFF | TGCAGCGTTGTTGGGGAGTTTAGGACGGCGAACACTGAAGCTTTCTTT
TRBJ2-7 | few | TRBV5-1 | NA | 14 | CASSLEQGFGEQYF | TGCGCCAGCAGCTTGGAACAGGGATTTGGCGAGCAGTACTTC
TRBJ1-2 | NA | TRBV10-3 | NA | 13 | CAISGRISEGYTF | TGTGCCATCAGTGGGAGGATATCGGAAGGCTACACCTTC
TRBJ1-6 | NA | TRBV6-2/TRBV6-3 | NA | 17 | CASSRYGVSSYNSPLHF | TGTGCCAGCAGTCGTTACGGGGTCAGCTCCTATAATTCACCCCTCCACTTT
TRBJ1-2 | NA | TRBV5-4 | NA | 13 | CASSVVERPGYTF | TGTGCCAGCAGCGTCGTTGAGCGGCCCGGCTACACCTTC
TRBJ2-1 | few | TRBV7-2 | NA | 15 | CASSITQGTYNEQFF | TGTGCCAGCAGCATAACCCAGGGAACCTACAATGAGCAGTTCTTC